This T cell receptor beta chain stems from a study of OX40 agonist ivuxolimab in advanced cancers. Clones were read by immunoSEQ multiplex PCR, and TCRdb kept only the in-frame ones, dropping some. The sample lists around 66,000 clones; around 87% were seen once. General study findings and limits: Among some nonresponders, normalized T-cell clonal expansion was also low.

Concerning this clone: No antigen is known for it.

The clonotype was recovered from an adult with an advanced solid tumor such as melanoma, head and neck, liver or kidney cancer. Source: CD4+ or CD8+ T cells sorted from blood, taken in a trial of the OX40 agonist ivuxolimab.

CDR3 residues: CASSLARLGDTQYF. The CDR3 DNA follows: TGTGCCAGCAGCTTAGCCCGATTGGGTGATACGCAGTATTTT. The genes are TRBV7-8 and TRBJ2-3; D remains unclear. Germline loops: CDR1 SGHVS, CDR2 FQNEAQ. Trimming shortened V by 0 bases and J by 6 bases, and 10 bases separated the two germline ends. CDR3 size: 14 residues.